Sequencing of this T cell receptor beta chain was carried out in a study of shared clonotypes between healthy human individuals. Germline trimming cut 2 bases from V and 4 bases from J; bases unmatched to any gene: 6. CDR1 MNHNS and CDR2 SASEGT come from the germline V gene. The CDR3 has 15 amino acids. Produced via immunoSEQ multiplex PCR; TCRdb's table is partial and in-frame only. This repertoire shows roughly 640,000 clones, 74% found once; its top ten account for 1.5% to 2%. This sequence originates from a woman in her twenties or thirties in good health. V gene TRBV6-1 combines with J gene TRBJ1-2, with 8 bases identical to TRBD1. Sequencing was performed on memory CD4+ T cells sorted from blood. Subset reported: CD45RA-negative fraction. The CDR3 is CASSEQGAVGYGYTF. In DNA form, the CDR3 reads TGTGCCAGCAGTGAACAGGGGGCGGTCGGCTATGGCTACACCTTC.